These 24 T cell receptor beta chains came from one sample sequenced in a study of blood T cell repertoires in COVID-19. TCRdb keeps only in-frame clones here, not all; method: immunoSEQ multiplex PCR. The table shows hundreds of thousands of clones, with just under 85% occurring only once. Sequencing used peripheral blood. These receptors originate from a woman aged 45-59 years with active or convalescent COVID-19.

This chain links TRBV28 with TRBJ2-1; 9 positions match TRBD1. V gave up 2 bases and J gave up 3 bases; unmatched junction bases: 5. This CDR3 comprises 16 residues. Germline V gives CDR1 MDHEN, CDR2 SYDVKM. Here the CDR3 reads CASSLPGTGSYNEQFF. CDR3 sequence (DNA): TGTGCCAGCAGTTTACCCGGGACAGGGAGCTACAATGAGCAGTTCTTC.

The V call is TRBV7-8, the J call TRBJ1-4, with 7 bases fitting TRBD1. This CDR3 is 14 amino acids long. V trimming: 1 base; J trimming: 8 bases; junction bases outside the gene matches: 4. The V gene's germline CDR1 is SGHVS and CDR2 FQNEAQ. The chain's CDR3 is CASSLGQGREKLFF. CDR3 sequence (DNA): TGTGCCAGCAGCTTAGGACAGGGTCGGGAAAAACTGTTTTTT.

This clone occurred a few times. One end of the junction is discordant with germline, which a read error may explain. The V and J genes are TRBV29-1 and TRBJ1-2, with 7 bases fitting TRBD1. The CDR3 covers 14 residues. From germline, CDR1 is SQVTM and CDR2 ANQGSEA. The CDR3 reads CSVEGPGQRTNFAF. The CDR3, as DNA: TGCAGCGTTGAAGGTCCGGGACAGCGGACGAACTTCGCCTTC.

The chain uses TRBV10-1 and TRBJ2-5; a weak D match, TRBD2 (5 bases). The CDR3 runs to 15 residues. Between the trimmed V and J ends, which lost 5 bases and 5 bases, there was a span of 18 bases. Germline V CDR1 and CDR2: WNHNN, SYGVQD (reference sequence). CDR3 amino acids: CASSPKIGPGETQYF. The DNA of the CDR3 is TGCGCCAGCAGTCCGAAGATTGGCCCGGGGGAGACCCAGTACTTC.

The chain uses TRBV28 and TRBJ2-1, with D maybe TRBD2 (5 bases). Germline V gives CDR1 MDHEN, CDR2 SYDVKM. V lost 8 bases and J lost 7, with 24 bases in between. CDR3 length: 16 residues. The CDR3 DNA sequence: TGTGCCAGCGGAAGTGTCGGTGGGAGAAGAGGGAATGAGCAGTTCTTC. Amino acids: CASGSVGGRRGNEQFF. The whole variable domain, filled in from reference TRBV28 and TRBJ2-1, reads DVKVTQSSRYLVKRTGEKVFLECVQDMDHENMFWYRQDPGLGLRLIYFSYDVKMKEKGDIPEGYSVSREKKERFSLILESASTNQTSMYLCASGSVGGRRGNEQFFGPGTRLTVL.

This clone was found once. The chain combines TRBV28 with TRBJ2-2; tentatively, D is TRBD2 (6 bases). Trimming removed 3 bases from V and 3 bases from J, with 17 bases in between. Germline V gives CDR1 MDHEN, CDR2 SYDVKM. The CDR3 is 17 amino acids. The CDR3 reads CASSFPWREAYTGELFF. DNA of the CDR3: TGTGCCAGCAGTTTCCCCTGGAGGGAGGCTTACACCGGGGAGCTGTTTTTT.

This sequence joins TRBV6-5 and TRBJ1-2; 7 nucleotides agree with TRBD1. The CDR3 has 15 residues. Germline V gene sequence: CDR1 MNHEY, CDR2 SVGAGI. The junction had 15 bases not matched to a gene; V was cut back by 10 bases and J by 4 bases. CDR3 protein: CATRGQIVLVYGYTF. The CDR3 nucleotides are TGTGCCACCAGGGGACAGATAGTTCTAGTCTATGGCTACACCTTC.

This clone was recorded a few times. The V and J genes are TRBV5-1 and TRBJ2-3; TRBD2 aligns across 11 bases. V trimming: 3 bases; J trimming: 1 base; junction bases outside the gene matches: 7. The CDR3 spans 17 residues. Looked up from germline, CDR1 is SGHRS and CDR2 is YFSETQ. CDR3 in amino acids: CASSSMGSGRGTDTQYF. The CDR3 DNA sequence: TGCGCCAGCAGCTCAATGGGTAGCGGGAGGGGCACAGATACGCAGTATTTT.

The chain uses TRBV7-2 and TRBJ2-3; 10 nucleotides agree with TRBD2. Unmatched junction bases numbered 9, after V lost 5 bases and J lost 4 bases. The CDR3 covers 16 residues. Germline V CDR1 and CDR2: SGHTA, FQGNSA. Here the CDR3 DNA reads TGTGCCAGCAGCGTTGATTCTAGCGGGAGTTCAGATACGCAGTATTTT. Protein sequence: CASSVDSSGSSDTQYF.

The chain recombines TRBV7-3 with TRBJ2-3; tentatively, D is TRBD2 (5 bases). V lost 4 bases and J lost 8, with 22 bases in between. Per the germline V gene, CDR1 is SGHTA and CDR2 is FQGTGA. The CDR3 covers 16 residues. DNA for the CDR3: TGTGCCAGCAGCTCCGGCGGGCTTTCGGGAATGGGTACGCAGTATTTT. Its protein product is CASSSGGLSGMGTQYF. Filled out from reference TRBV7-3 and TRBJ2-3, the complete variable domain reads GAGVSQTPSNKVTEKGKYVELRCDPISGHTALYWYRQSLGQGPEFLIYFQGTGAADDSGLPNDRFFAVRPEGSVSTLKIQRTERGDSAVYLCASSSGGLSGMGTQYFGPGTRLTVL.

This chain joins TRBV9 and TRBJ2-3, with 8 bases lining up with TRBD1. V dropped 2 bases and J dropped 2; count of bases not matched to a gene: 10. Germline V gene data show CDR1 as SGDLS and CDR2 as YYNGEE. The CDR3 length is 17 residues. CDR3 region: CASSVPSNRGATDTQYF. CDR3 nucleotides: TGTGCCAGCAGCGTCCCTTCCAACAGGGGGGCCACAGATACGCAGTATTTT.

The chain links TRBV10-3 to TRBJ1-5; a possible D gene is TRBD1 (6 bases). CDR1 is ENHRY and CDR2 is SYGVKD in the germline V gene. The CDR3 runs 15 residues. V lost 2 bases to trimming and J lost 6 bases, with 14 bases between them. CDR3 sequence: CAISEIAGVGQPQHF. For the CDR3, the DNA is TGTGCCATCAGTGAGATCGCAGGGGTTGGTCAGCCCCAGCATTTT.

The V and J genes are TRBV5-1 and TRBJ2-5; 9 positions agree with TRBD1. The CDR3 is 16 residues long. V dropped 4 bases and J dropped 5; count of bases not matched to a gene: 12. In germline, CDR1 is SGHRS, CDR2 YFSETQ. CDR3 sequence: CASSVRRDRAGETQYF. The CDR3 nucleotides are TGCGCCAGCAGCGTACGCCGGGACAGGGCGGGGGAGACCCAGTACTTC.

The chain links TRBV7-2 to TRBJ1-6; 10 bases are shared with TRBD1. After removal of 3 bases from V and 8 bases from J, the junction contained 13 bases not matched to a gene. The CDR3 covers 18 residues. CDR1 and CDR2 (germline): SGHTA, FQGNSA. DNA for the CDR3: TGTGCCAGCAGCTTCGGACAGGGGGTATCTTCGGGGGATTCACCCCTCCACTTT. It is translated as CASSFGQGVSSGDSPLHF.

This clone came up once. This chain's CDR3 is CATSRGNGQGYEQYF. The CDR3 DNA reads as TGTGCCACCAGCAGAGGTAATGGACAGGGGTACGAGCAGTACTTC. The chain uses TRBV15 and TRBJ2-7, with 9 bases fitting TRBD1. The V segment lost 1 base and the J segment 4 bases; nucleotides outside the gene matches: 5. This CDR3 spans 15 amino acids. Germline V gene sequence: CDR1 LNHNV, CDR2 YYDKDF (reference sequence).

The gene calls are TRBV19 and TRBJ1-6; a weak D match, TRBD1 (5 bases). CDR1 is LNHDA, CDR2 SQIVND, per germline (reference sequence). V was cut by 3 bases and J by 9 bases, with 12 bases left in between. This CDR3 has 14 amino acids. DNA of the CDR3: TGTGCCAGTAGTATGTCCGGGGGAAGTTCACCCCTCCACTTT. It is translated as CASSMSGGSSPLHF. The full variable domain, rest sourced from reference TRBV19 and TRBJ1-6, is DGGITQSPKYLFRKEGQNVTLSCEQNLNHDAMYWYRQDPGQGLRLIYYSQIVNDFQKGDIAEGYSVSREKKESFPLTVTSAQKNPTAFYLCASSMSGGSSPLHFGNGTRLTVT.

The rearrangement uses TRBV5-6 and TRBJ2-1; 12 bases fit TRBD2. The trim removed 7 bases at V and 9 bases at J, leaving 11 bases unmatched. This CDR3 contains 15 residues. CDR1 and CDR2 from the germline V gene are SGHDT and YYEEEE. The DNA of the CDR3 is TGTGCCAGCGGACTCCCGGGACTAGCGGGCCTTGAGCAGTTCTTC. Its protein is CASGLPGLAGLEQFF.

The gene calls are TRBV11-2 and TRBJ1-6; no clear D. CDR1 and CDR2 (germline): SGHAT, FQNNGV. V was trimmed by 5 bases and J by 7 bases, leaving 18 bases between them. The CDR3 has 16 residues. The CDR3 is CASSPSSGVGNSPLHF. The CDR3 DNA is TGTGCCAGCAGCCCATCTTCCGGGGTGGGAAATTCACCCCTCCACTTT.

J is TRBJ2-1 and V is TRBV7-7; 11 bases line up with TRBD2. This CDR3 region has 16 residues. With V trimmed by 5 bases and J by 3 bases, 6 bases remained unmatched. The V gene's germline CDR1 is SSHAT and CDR2 FNYEAQ (reference sequence). The CDR3 DNA reads TGTGCCAGCAGCCAAGGGACTAGCGGACTCTACAATGAGCAGTTCTTC. Encoded protein: CASSQGTSGLYNEQFF.

This clone turned up a few times. This CDR3 is CASSRGGRNYGYTF. CDR3 nucleotide sequence: TGTGCCAGCAGCCGCGGGGGGAGGAACTATGGCTACACCTTC. The rearrangement uses TRBV28 and TRBJ1-2; D might be TRBD1 (5 bases). CDR1 is MDHEN and CDR2 is SYDVKM in the germline V gene. This CDR3 has 14 residues. V lost 6 bases and J lost 2, with 13 bases in between.

The chain combines TRBV30 with TRBJ2-1, with 7 bases that match TRBD2. This CDR3 comprises 14 residues. Germline trimming cut 3 bases from V and 7 bases from J; bases unmatched to any gene: 9. The germline V gene encodes CDR1 GTSNPN and CDR2 SVGIG (reference sequence). The CDR3 loop reads CAWSLSGTGNEQFF. CDR3 coding DNA: TGTGCCTGGAGCTTAAGCGGGACCGGTAATGAGCAGTTCTTC.

This sequence joins TRBV13 and TRBJ1-1; no clear D gene. Germline V gene sequence: CDR1 PRHDT, CDR2 FYEKMQ (reference sequence). The CDR3 is 13 amino acids. The V and J ends lost 5 bases and 0 bases respectively, with 7 bases between them. In nucleotides, the CDR3 is TGTGCCAGCAGCGAAACAGTGAACACTGAAGCTTTCTTT. It codes for CASSETVNTEAFF.

The chain uses TRBV29-1 and TRBJ2-5; unclear D gene. The CDR3 covers 12 residues. Trimming cost V 4 bases and J 5 bases, with 11 bases left between them. Germline V gene sequence: CDR1 SQVTM, CDR2 ANQGSEA. The CDR3: CSVVMSRETQYF. In nucleotides, the CDR3 is TGCAGCGTTGTTATGTCTCGGGAGACCCAGTACTTC.

The rearrangement uses TRBV15 and TRBJ2-5; no definite D call. Trimming removed 1 base from V and 4 bases from J, with 16 bases in between. The CDR3 loop spans 16 amino acids. Germline V gene data show CDR1 as LNHNV and CDR2 as YYDKDF (reference sequence). CDR3 coding DNA: TGTGCCACCAGCAGAGTTCGGTCCTTTCGTGGAGAGACCCAGTACTTC. Its protein is CATSRVRSFRGETQYF.